One and the same sample provided the 30 T cell receptor beta chains below, sequenced in a study of shared clonotypes between healthy human individuals (dated by TCRdb to 2018 to 2020). Library generation was performed with the immunoSEQ multiplex PCR assay. TCRdb took over this immuneACCESS table, retaining in-frame rearrangements with V and J assigned. Such tables are incomplete; in checked studies, under half of the missing clones stem from an unresolved V gene, and the remainder is unexplained. Present in this sample are 850,000 to 1,200,000 clones, roughly 70% of which were seen just once. The ten largest clonotypes hold roughly 1.5% of the sample. Specimen: memory CD4+ T cells sorted from blood. Sample cell subset or site, as interpreted from the label and publication: CD45RA-negative fraction. These TCRs come from a man between 18 and 35 years old in good health.

Concerning this clone: This sample also contains other DNA sequences that code for the same CDR3. The chain recombines TRBV18 with TRBJ1-1, with TRBD1 as a possible D gene (5 bases). The germline V and J ends were trimmed by 1 base and 1 base, with 10 bases remaining between them. The germline CDR1 and CDR2 sequences are KGHSH and LQKENI. The CDR3 is made up of 15 amino acids. The CDR3 spells CASSPQGSGNTEAFF. The CDR3 DNA reads as TGTGCCAGCTCACCACAGGGGTCTGGGAACACTGAAGCTTTCTTT.

In its sample, this clone was seen once. The gene calls are TRBV7-8 and TRBJ2-2; the D call may be TRBD1 or TRBD2 (5 bases each). Trimming stripped 1 base from V and 4 bases from J, with 10 bases between. The germline CDR1 and CDR2 sequences are SGHVS and FQNEAQ. The CDR3 spans 15 residues. Here the CDR3 DNA reads TGTGCCAGCAGCTTAGACGGGGACCCCACCGGGGAGCTGTTTTTT. Translation: CASSLDGDPTGELFF.

The chain couples TRBV5-1 to TRBJ2-5; possible D gene TRBD2, 7 bases. The DNA end is more similar to TRBJ2-7, so the J call may be wrong. The CDR3 is made up of 13 amino acids. Germline V gene sequence: CDR1 SGHRS, CDR2 YFSETQ. CDR3 amino acids: CASSWGGNYEQYF. Written as DNA, the CDR3 is TGCGCCAGCAGCTGGGGGGGCAACTACGAGCAGTACTTC.

The V gene is TRBV5-8, the J gene TRBJ2-5, with 11 bases aligning to TRBD1. The germline gives CDR1 SGHTS, CDR2 YDEGEE. V was clipped by 4 bases and J by 4 bases; unmatched bases: 9. This CDR3 spans 16 amino acids. The CDR3 spells CASSRGQGEKRETQYF. CDR3 in DNA: TGTGCCAGCAGCCGGGGACAGGGGGAAAAAAGAGAGACCCAGTACTTC.

The chain uses TRBV7-8 and TRBJ2-7, with 9 bases that match TRBD1. This CDR3 has 15 amino acids. Trimming took 5 bases from V and 0 from J; bases not matched to a gene: 5. Germline-derived CDR1 and CDR2 are SGHVS and FQNEAQ. Here the CDR3 DNA reads TGTGCCAGCAGCCGGGACAGGGCAAGCTCCTACGAGCAGTACTTC. Residues: CASSRDRASSYEQYF.

The J gene is TRBJ2-2, the V gene TRBV5-1, with no clear D. V was trimmed by 4 bases and J by 1 base, leaving 8 bases between them. The germline V gene encodes CDR1 SGHRS and CDR2 YFSETQ. The CDR3 runs 14 residues. The CDR3: CASSLTLNTGELFF. The DNA for the CDR3 is TGCGCCAGCAGCCTGACACTGAACACCGGGGAGCTGTTTTTT.

This clone was detected only a few times. The chain carries TRBV18 and TRBJ2-7, with D unresolved. The CDR3 runs to 13 residues. Trimming removed 6 bases from V and 2 bases from J, with 11 bases in between. Germline loops: CDR1 KGHSH, CDR2 LQKENI. The CDR3, as DNA: TGTGCCAGCTCGCCATCTGAACCCTACGAGCAGTACTTC. Its protein product is CASSPSEPYEQYF.

The gene calls are TRBV5-1 and TRBJ2-1; 8 bases are a match to TRBD2. Germline-derived CDR1 and CDR2 are SGHRS and YFSETQ. After removal of 1 base from V and 4 bases from J, the junction contained 7 bases not matched to a gene. The CDR3 is 16 amino acids. The CDR3 nucleotides are TGCGCCAGCAGCTTGCGACCGGGACTAGAGTACAATGAGCAGTTCTTC. Its translation is CASSLRPGLEYNEQFF.

The rearrangement joins TRBV28 to TRBJ2-5, with TRBD1 matching 9 bases. The CDR3 spans 14 residues. Losses at the gene ends were 5 bases for V and 1 base for J; bases not matched to a gene: 2. The germline V gene has CDR1 MDHEN and CDR2 SYDVKM. CDR3 sequence: CASSPTGGQETQYF. Here the CDR3 DNA reads TGTGCCAGCAGTCCGACAGGGGGCCAAGAGACCCAGTACTTC.

The chain recombines TRBV7-2 with TRBJ2-7; D is uncertain. The germline gives CDR1 SGHTA, CDR2 FQGNSA. This CDR3 is 12 amino acids long. V was cut by 1 base and J by 6 bases, with 7 bases left in between. The CDR3 nucleotides read TGTGCCAGCAGCTTAGGAGTGGTCGAGCAGTACTTC. Protein product: CASSLGVVEQYF.

The chain links TRBV11-2 to TRBJ1-4; D not resolved. Germline V lookup: CDR1 SGHAT, CDR2 FQNNGV. Trimming removed 5 bases at V and 3 bases at J, with 10 bases between. The CDR3 contains 14 residues. The CDR3 region has the DNA TGTGCCAGCAGCCCCGGGTCCTCTAATGAAAAACTGTTTTTT. As protein: CASSPGSSNEKLFF.

Turning to this clone: Other DNA sequences of this sample code for an identical CDR3. CDR3 in amino acids: CASSSDRGSYNEQFF. The CDR3, as DNA: TGTGCCAGCAGCTCGGACAGGGGCTCCTACAATGAGCAGTTCTTC. The V and J genes are TRBV5-4 and TRBJ2-1; 9 bases fit TRBD1. This CDR3 has 15 amino acids. Germline CDR1 is SGHNT and CDR2 is YYREEE (reference sequence). J gave up 0 bases and V 3 bases, and 1 base lay outside the gene matches.

The gene calls are TRBV11-3 and TRBJ2-3, with unresolved D. Germline assignment: CDR1 SGHNT and CDR2 YENEEA. V was shortened by 1 base and J by 6 bases, with 11 bases between the two germline ends. There are 14 residues in the CDR3. CDR3 in amino acids: CASSLGGERDTQYF. DNA for the CDR3: TGTGCCAGCAGCTTAGGCGGTGAGCGTGATACGCAGTATTTT. Looking up the rest from reference TRBV11-3 and TRBJ2-3 gives the full variable domain: EAGVVQSPRYKIIEKKQPVAFWCNPISGHNTLYWYLQNLGQGPELLIRYENEEAVDDSQLPKDRFSAERLKGVDSTLKIQPAELGDSAVYLCASSLGGERDTQYFGPGTRLTVL.

The chain uses TRBV7-8 and TRBJ1-6; D is uncertain. Trimming took 1 base from V and 5 from J, leaving 9 bases between them. Germline V gene data show CDR1 as SGHVS and CDR2 as FQNEAQ. This CDR3 is built from 15 residues. The DNA for the CDR3 is TGTGCCAGCAGCTTAGTTTGGCAGAATAATTCACCCCTCCACTTT. It yields the protein CASSLVWQNNSPLHF.

This chain connects TRBV28 to TRBJ1-4; D possibly corresponds to TRBD1 (5 bases). The CDR3 extends over 14 amino acids. CDR1 MDHEN and CDR2 SYDVKM come from the germline V gene. V dropped 2 bases and J dropped 8 bases, with 12 bases sitting between them. CDR3 residues: CASSLEGSREKLFF. CDR3 DNA sequence: TGTGCCAGCAGTTTAGAGGGGAGTCGGGAAAAACTGTTTTTT. Based on the CDR3 plus reference TRBV28 and TRBJ1-4, the full variable domain is DVKVTQSSRYLVKRTGEKVFLECVQDMDHENMFWYRQDPGLGLRLIYFSYDVKMKEKGDIPEGYSVSREKKERFSLILESASTNQTSMYLCASSLEGSREKLFFGSGTQLSVL.

This clone appeared a single time. This rearrangement joins TRBV6-6 to TRBJ1-1; D gene ambiguous. The CDR3 consists of 16 residues. V was cut by 0 bases and J by 0 bases, with 11 bases left in between. Germline V gives CDR1 MNHNY, CDR2 SVGAGI (reference sequence). The CDR3 spells CASSYSTAGLNTEAFF. DNA of the CDR3: TGTGCCAGCAGTTACTCGACGGCAGGCTTGAACACTGAAGCTTTCTTT.

This clone was observed once. V usage is TRBV18 and J usage is TRBJ2-3; 7 nucleotides line up with TRBD2. The V gene's germline CDR1 is KGHSH and CDR2 LQKENI. V trimming: 6 bases; J trimming: 1 base; junction bases outside the gene matches: 4. This CDR3 is built from 14 residues. The CDR3 sequence: CASSLGRGTDTQYF. CDR3 nucleotide sequence: TGTGCCAGCTCGCTAGGGAGGGGCACAGATACGCAGTATTTT.

This chain uses TRBV5-1 with TRBJ1-2; no clear D gene. Trimming removed 0 bases at V and 7 bases at J, with 13 bases between. Germline CDR1 and CDR2: SGHRS and YFSETQ. The CDR3 contains 14 residues. The CDR3 region has the DNA TGCGCCAGCAGCTTGGGGTCGTCTCCGGGTGGCTACACCTTC. Its translation is CASSLGSSPGGYTF.

This clone was seen just once. The rearrangement uses TRBV6-5 and TRBJ1-5, with 7 bases fitting TRBD1. With 6 bases clipped from V and 10 bases from J, the junction kept 6 bases outside the gene matches. The germline CDR1 and CDR2 sequences are MNHEY and SVGAGI. This CDR3 region has 12 residues. The CDR3 is CASSPNRGPQHF. The CDR3 DNA follows: TGTGCCAGCAGCCCCAACAGGGGACCCCAGCATTTT.

V is TRBV5-4 and J is TRBJ2-7, with TRBD2 identical over 7 bases. Germline V gene sequence: CDR1 SGHNT, CDR2 YYREEE (reference sequence). Unmatched junction bases numbered 1, after V lost 2 bases and J lost 2 bases. The CDR3 has 13 amino acids. Written as DNA, the CDR3 is TGTGCCAGCAGCTTTAGCGGGCCCTACGAGCAGTACTTC. Protein product: CASSFSGPYEQYF.

The genes are TRBV6-6 and TRBJ1-1; perhaps TRBD1 as D (6 bases). V lost 9 bases, J lost 0 bases, and 11 bases lay in between. In germline, CDR1 is MNHNY, CDR2 SVGAGI (reference sequence). The CDR3 loop spans 13 amino acids. The CDR3, as DNA: TGTGCCAGTAGAGACAGGCTGAACACTGAAGCTTTCTTT. Its translation is CASRDRLNTEAFF.

On this clone: Possible read error: a much larger clone is one base away. Other nucleotide sequences in the sample specify the same CDR3. This sequence joins TRBV10-3 and TRBJ2-7; D unclear. With 0 bases removed from V and 6 bases from J, the gap between germline ends came to 3 bases. Germline V gene lookup returns CDR1 ENHRY and CDR2 SYGVKD. The CDR3 consists of 11 residues. As DNA, the CDR3 is TGTGCCATCAGTGAGTCTGCCGAGCAGTACTTC. As protein: CAISESAEQYF.

The chain employs TRBV7-2 and TRBJ2-5; 7 nucleotides line up with TRBD1. The CDR3 is 16 residues long. The ends lost 1 base at V and 2 bases at J; junction bases unmatched: 7. CDR1 is SGHTA and CDR2 is FQGNSA in the germline V gene. The CDR3 nucleotides read TGTGCCAGCAGCTTAGGTGTAGGGGGCACGCAAGAGACCCAGTACTTC. The encoded protein is CASSLGVGGTQETQYF. The full variable domain, completed using reference TRBV7-2 and TRBJ2-5, is GAGVSQSPSNKVTEKGKDVELRCDPISGHTALYWYRQSLGQGLEFLIYFQGNSAPDKSGLPSDRFSAERTGGSVSTLTIQRTQQEDSAVYLCASSLGVGGTQETQYFGPGTRLLVL.

The V gene is TRBV7-9, the J gene TRBJ2-5, with a weak D call TRBD2 (5 bases). Trimming took 1 base from V and 0 from J, leaving 12 bases between them. The CDR3 is made up of 16 amino acids. Germline V gene data show CDR1 as SEHNR and CDR2 as FQNEAQ (reference sequence). The DNA of the CDR3 is TGTGCCAGCAGCTTAGTACTAGTTTTGTACCAAGAGACCCAGTACTTC. This translates into CASSLVLVLYQETQYF.

This clone appeared a single time. The chain links TRBV9 to TRBJ2-4; D might be TRBD1 or TRBD2, each matching 6 bases. The CDR3 length is 15 residues. The V and J ends lost 1 base and 12 bases respectively, with 20 bases between them. The V gene's germline CDR1 is SGDLS and CDR2 YYNGEE. This CDR3 is CASSVTGGYPGDQYF. The DNA for the CDR3 is TGTGCCAGCAGCGTAACCGGGGGCTACCCCGGTGATCAGTACTTC.

CDR3 amino acids: CASSPLSTNQPQHF. For the CDR3, the DNA is TGTGCCAGCTCACCACTCTCCACCAATCAGCCCCAGCATTTT. The chain is built from TRBV18 and TRBJ1-5; no firm D call. CDR1 and CDR2 (germline): KGHSH, LQKENI. This CDR3 spans 14 amino acids. V shed 1 base and J shed 3 bases, with 7 bases lying between them.

In its sample, this clone was seen once. Other DNA sequences in this sample translate to the same CDR3. The V gene is TRBV5-1, the J gene TRBJ1-3; possibly TRBD1 for D (5 bases). The CDR3 runs 15 residues. The germline V gene has CDR1 SGHRS and CDR2 YFSETQ. V dropped 4 bases and J dropped 0 bases, with 11 bases sitting between them. For the CDR3, the DNA is TGCGCCAGCAGCCCCCAGGGTAGCTCTGGAAACACCATATATTTT. Amino acid sequence: CASSPQGSSGNTIYF.

This clone appeared once. The V gene is TRBV6-1, the J gene TRBJ2-2; 15 bases line up with TRBD2. Germline V gene sequence: CDR1 MNHNS, CDR2 SASEGT. Trimming cost V 4 bases and J 4 bases; bases outside gene matches: 4. The CDR3 sequence is 17 residues long. The CDR3 nucleotides are TGTGCCAGCAGTGGGACTAGCGGGGGGGCGGTCACCGGGGAGCTGTTTTTT. This encodes CASSGTSGGAVTGELFF.

The rearrangement joins TRBV7-2 to TRBJ2-7, with 7 positions matching TRBD1. Germline CDR1 is SGHTA and CDR2 is FQGNSA. The trim removed 4 bases at V and 0 bases at J, leaving 9 bases unmatched. This CDR3 has 16 residues. The CDR3 sequence is CASSSQTGQFSYEQYF. For the CDR3, the DNA is TGTGCCAGCAGCTCCCAGACAGGGCAGTTCTCCTACGAGCAGTACTTC.

A single count supports this clone. A far more abundant clone sits one base away, making this likely a read error. This rearrangement joins TRBV28 to TRBJ2-2; D is perhaps TRBD2 (5 bases). The germline gives CDR1 MDHEN, CDR2 SYDVKM. CDR3 length: 14 residues. The ends were cut back, 11 bases at V and 3 bases at J, with 16 bases in the middle. The CDR3 loop reads CAGIDYSYTGELFF. The CDR3 bases are TGTGCCGGCATAGACTACTCCTACACCGGGGAGCTGTTTTTT.